This T cell receptor (beta chain) was sequenced for a study of Graves' ophthalmopathy and Graves' hyperthyroidism. This clonotype was detected only a few times. V was cut by 4 bases and J by 0 bases, with 12 bases left in between. This CDR3 is 16 amino acids long. Germline V gene lookup returns CDR1 MNHEY and CDR2 SVGAGI. Amplified TCR beta CDR3 regions were obtained using RNA transcripts as template. HTBI-primed RT-PCR formed the first round, and a multiplex PCR formed the second. TCRdb called the multiplex PCR reads again in MiXCR, with one record for every CDR3 protein. This sample carries 680,000 or so distinct CDR3 sequences, 20% to 25% of them seen once, and the ten largest clones take around 6.5%.

Sequenced: peripheral blood. The chain uses TRBV6-5 and TRBJ2-2; perhaps D is TRBD1 or TRBD2 (5 bases each). This TCR was sampled from a woman aged 18-35 years with stable Graves' hyperthyroidism. Some clones in this sample may be carry-over from other donors' samples. CDR3 loop: CASSSREGANTGELFF. In DNA, the CDR3 is TGTGCCAGCAGTTCCCGGGAAGGGGCGAACACCGGGGAGCTGTTTTTT.